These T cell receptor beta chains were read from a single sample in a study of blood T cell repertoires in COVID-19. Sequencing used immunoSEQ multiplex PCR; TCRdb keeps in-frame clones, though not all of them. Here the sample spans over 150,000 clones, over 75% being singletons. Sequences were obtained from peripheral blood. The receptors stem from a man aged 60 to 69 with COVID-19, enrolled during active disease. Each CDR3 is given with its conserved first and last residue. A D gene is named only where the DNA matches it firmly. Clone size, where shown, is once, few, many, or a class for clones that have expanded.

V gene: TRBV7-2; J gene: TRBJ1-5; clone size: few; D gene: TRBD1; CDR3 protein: CASSRAGQVIQPQHF; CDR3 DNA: TGTGCCAGCAGCAGGGCGGGACAGGTCATCCAGCCCCAGCATTTT
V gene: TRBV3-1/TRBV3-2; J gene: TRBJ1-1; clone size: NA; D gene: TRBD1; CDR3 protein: CASSPRGSEAFF; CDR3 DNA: TGTGCCAGCAGCCCCAGGGGGTCTGAAGCTTTCTTT
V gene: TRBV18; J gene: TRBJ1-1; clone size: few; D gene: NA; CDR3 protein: CASSGGHLNTEAFF; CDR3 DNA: TGTGCCAGCTCAGGGGGACACCTGAACACTGAAGCTTTCTTT
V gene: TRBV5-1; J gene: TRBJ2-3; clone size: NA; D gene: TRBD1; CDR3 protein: CASSLPQGIETDTQYF; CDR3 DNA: TGCGCCAGCAGCCTACCACAGGGGATTGAGACAGATACGCAGTATTTT
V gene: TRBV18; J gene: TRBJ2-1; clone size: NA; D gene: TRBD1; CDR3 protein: CASSMYRGNEQFF; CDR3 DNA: TGTGCCAGCTCCATGTACAGGGGCAATGAGCAGTTCTTC
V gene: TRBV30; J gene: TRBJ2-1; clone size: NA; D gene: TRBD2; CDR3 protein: CAWILGGSSYNEQFF; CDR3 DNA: TGTGCCTGGATACTGGGCGGGAGCTCCTACAATGAGCAGTTCTTC
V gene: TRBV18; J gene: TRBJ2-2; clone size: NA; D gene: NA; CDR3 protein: CASSPTTATGELFF; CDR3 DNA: TGTGCCAGCTCACCCACGACAGCCACCGGGGAGCTGTTTTTT
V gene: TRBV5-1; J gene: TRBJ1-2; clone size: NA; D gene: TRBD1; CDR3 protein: CASSLALGTGESYGYTF; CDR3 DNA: TGCGCCAGCAGCTTGGCCTTGGGGACAGGGGAAAGCTATGGCTACACCTTC
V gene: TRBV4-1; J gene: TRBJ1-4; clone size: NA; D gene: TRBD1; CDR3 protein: CASSPRTGINEKLFF; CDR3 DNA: TGCGCCAGCAGCCCGAGGACAGGAATTAATGAAAAACTGTTTTTT
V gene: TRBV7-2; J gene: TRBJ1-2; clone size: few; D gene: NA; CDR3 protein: CASSLDWTASGGYTF; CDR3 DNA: TGTGCCAGCAGCTTAGATTGGACGGCCTCAGGGGGCTACACCTTC
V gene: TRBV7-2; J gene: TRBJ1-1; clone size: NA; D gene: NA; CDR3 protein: CASSLQRRTEAFF; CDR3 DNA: TGTGCCAGCAGCTTACAGCGAAGGACTGAAGCTTTCTTT
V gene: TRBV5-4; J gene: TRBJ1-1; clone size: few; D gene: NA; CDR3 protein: CASSLEGRGNTEAFF; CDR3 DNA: TGTGCCAGCAGCTTGGAAGGGAGAGGGAACACTGAAGCTTTCTTT
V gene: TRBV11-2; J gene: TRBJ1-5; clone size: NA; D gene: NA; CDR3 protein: CASSLGADPGQPQHF; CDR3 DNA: TGTGCCAGCAGCTTAGGGGCAGACCCGGGGCAGCCCCAGCATTTT
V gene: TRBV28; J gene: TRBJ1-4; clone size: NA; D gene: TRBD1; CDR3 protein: CASSWGRQGLNEKLFF; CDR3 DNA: TGTGCCAGCAGCTGGGGGAGACAGGGCCTTAATGAAAAACTGTTTTTT
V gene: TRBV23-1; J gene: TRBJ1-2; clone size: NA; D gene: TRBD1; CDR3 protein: CASPGQGTGKTEANYGYTF; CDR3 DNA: TGCGCCAGCCCAGGACAGGGAACGGGTAAGACCGAAGCTAACTATGGCTACACCTTC
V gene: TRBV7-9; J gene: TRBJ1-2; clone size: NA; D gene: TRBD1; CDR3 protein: CASSQGQGYGYTF; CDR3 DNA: TGTGCCAGCAGCCAGGGACAGGGCTATGGCTACACCTTC
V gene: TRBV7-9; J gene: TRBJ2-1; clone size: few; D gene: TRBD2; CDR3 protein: CASSSGTSGNNEQFF; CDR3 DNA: TGTGCCAGCAGCTCCGGGACTAGCGGAAACAATGAGCAGTTCTTC
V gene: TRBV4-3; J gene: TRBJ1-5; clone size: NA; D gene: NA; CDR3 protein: CASSQEGGQPQHF; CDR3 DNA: TGCGCCAGCAGCCAAGAGGGCGGGCAGCCCCAGCATTTT
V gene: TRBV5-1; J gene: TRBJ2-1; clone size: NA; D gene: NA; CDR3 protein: CASSFTGPPEGQFF; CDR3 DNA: TGCGCCAGCAGCTTTACCGGACCGCCGGAGGGGCAGTTCTTC
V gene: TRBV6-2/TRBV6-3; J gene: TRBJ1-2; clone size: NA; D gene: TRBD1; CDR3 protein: CASSLVRDSHYGYTF; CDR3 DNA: TGTGCCAGCAGTTTAGTCCGGGACAGCCACTATGGCTACACCTTC
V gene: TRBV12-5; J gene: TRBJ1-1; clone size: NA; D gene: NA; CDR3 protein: CASGLRVGGVDTEAFF; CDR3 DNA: TGTGCTAGTGGTTTGAGGGTAGGGGGGGTCGACACTGAAGCTTTCTTT
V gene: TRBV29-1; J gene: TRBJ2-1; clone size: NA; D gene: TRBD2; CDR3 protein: CSVEDQWTSGKKDEQFF; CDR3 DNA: TGCAGCGTTGAAGATCAGTGGACTAGCGGGAAAAAAGATGAGCAGTTCTTC
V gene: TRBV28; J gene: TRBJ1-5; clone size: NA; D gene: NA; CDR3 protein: CASSPRGGYQPQHF; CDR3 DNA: TGTGCCAGCAGCCCCCGGGGGGGTTATCAGCCCCAGCATTTT
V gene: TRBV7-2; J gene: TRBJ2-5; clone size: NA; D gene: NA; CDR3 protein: CASSPDSQETQYF; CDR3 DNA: TGTGCCAGCAGCCCAGACAGTCAAGAGACCCAGTACTTC
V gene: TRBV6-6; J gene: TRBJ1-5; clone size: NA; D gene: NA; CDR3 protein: CASSYPGSNQPQHF; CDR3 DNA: TGTGCCAGCAGTTATCCAGGTAGCAATCAGCCCCAGCATTTT